Below are 28 T cell receptor beta chains sequenced from a single sample in a study of OX40 agonist ivuxolimab in advanced cancers. The table came from immunoSEQ multiplex PCR; TCRdb's copy has only in-frame clones and leaves some out. The data show around 82,000 clones, around nine tenths seen once. The starting material was CD4+ or CD8+ T cells sorted from blood, obtained in a trial of the OX40 agonist ivuxolimab. The receptors shown here come from an adult with an advanced solid tumor such as melanoma, head and neck, liver or kidney cancer.

The chain employs TRBV5-8 and TRBJ1-5; TRBD1 is a possible D gene (5 bases). CDR1 SGHTS and CDR2 YDEGEE come from the germline V gene. Between the trimmed V and J ends, which lost 2 bases and 3 bases, there was a span of 12 bases. This CDR3 spans 15 amino acids. The CDR3 nucleotides are TGTGCCAGCAGCTTTCGTGGCAGGGCCAATCAGCCCCAGCATTTT. Its translation is CASSFRGRANQPQHF.

The table lists this clone with a count of one. The chain employs TRBV5-1 and TRBJ2-5; 7 bases align to TRBD2. The CDR3 runs 14 residues. V shed 7 bases, J shed 0 bases, and the junction held 6 bases outside the gene matches. Germline lookup yields CDR1 SGHRS and CDR2 YFSETQ. The CDR3 DNA is TGCGCCAGCGGAAGCGGGGAGTACCAAGAGACCCAGTACTTC. Translating it yields CASGSGEYQETQYF.

The gene calls are TRBV27 and TRBJ1-4; 8 bases are a match to TRBD1. V lost 5 bases, J lost 8 bases, and 10 bases stayed unmatched. The CDR3 has 15 amino acids. CDR1 and CDR2 (germline): MNHEY, SMNVEV (reference sequence). This CDR3 is CASSPDRGWAEKLFF. The CDR3 bases are TGTGCCAGCAGTCCAGACAGGGGATGGGCGGAAAAACTGTTTTTT.

The chain recombines TRBV6-1 with TRBJ1-2; TRBD1 is a possible D gene (5 bases). V lost 6 bases to trimming and J lost 3 bases, with 11 bases between them. CDR1 MNHNS and CDR2 SASEGT come from the germline V gene. The CDR3 runs to 13 residues. The CDR3, as DNA: TGTGCCAGCAGCCGGACACAATACTATGGCTACACCTTC. Translating gives CASSRTQYYGYTF.

This chain links TRBV5-1 with TRBJ2-7; D tentatively fits TRBD1 or TRBD2 (7 bases each). Germline values: CDR1 SGHRS, CDR2 YFSETQ. This CDR3 region has 14 residues. V lost 3 bases and J lost 2, with 12 bases in between. DNA for the CDR3: TGCGCCAGCAGCTGGGGGGGACAGACCTACGAGCAGTACTTC. Translating it yields CASSWGGQTYEQYF.

The chain couples TRBV9 to TRBJ1-2; TRBD1 matches at 7 bases. Looked up from germline, CDR1 is SGDLS and CDR2 is YYNGEE. The CDR3 extends over 14 amino acids. The ends lost 0 bases at V and 7 bases at J; junction bases unmatched: 6. Here the CDR3 reads CASSVAPQGTGYTF. In nucleotides, the CDR3 is TGTGCCAGCAGCGTAGCTCCACAGGGGACTGGCTACACCTTC.

This chain links TRBV5-1 with TRBJ2-4; D unresolved. V lost 1 base, J lost 5 bases, and 10 bases lay in between. This CDR3 region has 14 residues. CDR1 is SGHRS, CDR2 YFSETQ, per germline. CDR3 region: CASSLTIAENIQYF. Here the CDR3 DNA reads TGCGCCAGCAGCTTGACCATCGCAGAAAACATTCAGTACTTC.

This clone was seen a handful of times. The J gene is TRBJ2-7, the V gene TRBV28; no clear D. With 5 bases removed from V and 3 bases from J, the gap between germline ends came to 14 bases. In germline, CDR1 is MDHEN, CDR2 SYDVKM. There are 14 residues in the CDR3. The CDR3 DNA sequence: TGTGCCAGCAGTCTCGTGGGCGACCTCTACGAGCAGTACTTC. Protein sequence: CASSLVGDLYEQYF.

The chain joins TRBV5-6 to TRBJ1-5; tentatively, D is TRBD1 (5 bases). Trimming pared 1 base from V and 2 bases from J, leaving 10 bases between. CDR3 length: 15 residues. CDR1 is SGHDT, CDR2 YYEEEE, per germline. The CDR3 here is CASSLRQGGNQPQHF. The CDR3 DNA reads as TGTGCCAGCAGCTTGCGGCAGGGAGGCAATCAGCCCCAGCATTTT.

V gene TRBV4-3 combines with J gene TRBJ2-3; D is uncertain. CDR1 LGHNA and CDR2 YSLEER come from the germline V gene. V was pared by 1 base and J by 6 bases, with 14 bases between. The CDR3 covers 15 residues. The CDR3 nucleotides are TGCGCCAGCAGCCAAGCCCTTTCGTCTGTGGATACGCAGTATTTT. This gives the protein CASSQALSSVDTQYF.

J is TRBJ2-3 and V is TRBV27; D ambiguous. Trimming took 3 bases from V and 0 from J, leaving 10 bases between them. The germline V gene encodes CDR1 MNHEY and CDR2 SMNVEV (reference sequence). The CDR3 covers 15 residues. CDR3 DNA: TGTGCCAGCAGTTTTTCGGACGCTAGCACAGATACGCAGTATTTT. This sequence encodes CASSFSDASTDTQYF.

Concerning this clone: A read error is likely, as this CDR3 ends without the conserved phenylalanine or tryptophan. J is TRBJ1-2 and V is TRBV5-1; 8 bases agree with TRBD1. Germline assignment: CDR1 SGHRS and CDR2 YFSETQ. This CDR3 has 14 residues. V was pared by 2 bases and J by 8 bases, with 8 bases of the junction left unmatched. The CDR3 DNA sequence: TGCGCCAGCAGCTTCCTCCCACAGGGGGAAGGCTACACCTCC. Translation: CASSFLPQGEGYTS.

This chain links TRBV6-4 with TRBJ2-3, with D unclear. CDR1 and CDR2 (germline): MRHNA, SNTAGT. Trimming stripped 4 bases from V and 5 bases from J, with 10 bases between. CDR3 size: 13 residues. CDR3 loop: CASSAAGGDTQYF. In DNA form, the CDR3 reads TGTGCCAGCAGTGCCGCCGGTGGAGATACGCAGTATTTT.

This chain uses TRBV6-5 with TRBJ1-3; D is undetermined. This CDR3 region has 15 residues. Trimming stripped 8 bases from V and 1 base from J, with 15 bases between. Germline CDR1 and CDR2: MNHEY and SVGAGI. Written as DNA, the CDR3 is TGTGCCAGCCGAGAGACCGGCTCATCTGGAAACACCATATATTTT. Protein product: CASRETGSSGNTIYF.

This chain connects TRBV18 to TRBJ2-7; possible D gene TRBD1, 6 bases. Germline lookup yields CDR1 KGHSH and CDR2 LQKENI. This CDR3 contains 14 residues. Trimming took off 6 bases at V and 3 bases at J, with 15 bases between the two ends. CDR3 residues: CASSLVGAYYEQYF. CDR3 nucleotides: TGTGCCAGCTCCCTCGTGGGGGCCTACTACGAGCAGTACTTC.

J is TRBJ2-7 and V is TRBV10-2; D is possibly TRBD2 (6 bases). The CDR3 has 11 residues. CDR1 and CDR2 from the germline V gene are WSHSY and SAAADI. V lost 8 bases and J lost 7, with 12 bases in between. The CDR3 region has the DNA TGCGCCAGCTCCTGGAGGGAGGAGCAGTACTTC. This gives the protein CASSWREEQYF.

The V and J genes are TRBV12-2 and TRBJ1-5. TRBV12-2 is annotated as a pseudogene. The CDR3 has 17 amino acids. The CDR3 nucleotides read TGTGCAAGTCGCTTAGCTTCGGGGGGCAGGGGCAATCAGCCCCAGCATTTT. It specifies CASRLASGGRGNQPQHF.

The chain employs TRBV5-1 and TRBJ1-2; unclear D gene. Germline V lookup: CDR1 SGHRS, CDR2 YFSETQ. The germline V and J ends were trimmed by 2 bases and 4 bases, with 9 bases remaining between them. This CDR3 has 13 residues. CDR3 loop: CASSFGLSYGYTF. The CDR3 nucleotides read TGCGCCAGCAGCTTCGGACTGTCCTATGGCTACACCTTC.

V usage is TRBV10-3 and J usage is TRBJ2-5; possible D gene TRBD1, 6 bases. This CDR3 has 13 amino acids. V lost 2 bases to trimming and J lost 5 bases, with 9 bases between them. Germline values: CDR1 ENHRY, CDR2 SYGVKD. The CDR3 protein is CAISETRGETQYF. The CDR3 DNA reads as TGTGCCATCAGTGAGACAAGGGGGGAGACCCAGTACTTC.

This clone turned up a few times. The V gene is TRBV19, the J gene TRBJ1-5; tentatively, D is TRBD1 (6 bases). The germline V gene encodes CDR1 LNHDA and CDR2 SQIVND (reference sequence). V was shortened by 4 bases and J by 6 bases, with 16 bases between the two germline ends. CDR3 length: 15 amino acids. CDR3 loop: CASSTYRERSQPQHF. The DNA of the CDR3 is TGTGCCAGTAGTACTTACAGGGAACGGTCTCAGCCCCAGCATTTT.

This clone was seen more than once but under ten times. The chain joins TRBV12-2 to TRBJ1-2. TRBV12-2 has pseudogene status. This CDR3 comprises 14 residues. The CDR3 reads CASRLESRVPGYTF. In DNA, the CDR3 is TGTGCAAGTCGCTTGGAGAGCCGGGTTCCTGGCTACACCTTC.

Here the CDR3 reads CASSEEGFEQYF. CDR3 DNA: TGTGCCAGTAGTGAAGAGGGTTTCGAGCAGTACTTC. V is TRBV19 and J is TRBJ2-7; a possible D gene is TRBD2 (5 bases). V was clipped by 5 bases and J by 6 bases, with 11 bases between them. Germline V gene sequence: CDR1 LNHDA, CDR2 SQIVND (reference sequence). There are 12 residues in the CDR3. Full variable domain (remainder filled in from reference TRBV19 and TRBJ2-7): DGGITQSPKYLFRKEGQNVTLSCEQNLNHDAMYWYRQDPGQGLRLIYYSQIVNDFQKGDIAEGYSVSREKKESFPLTVTSAQKNPTAFYLCASSEEGFEQYFGPGTRLTVT.

The chain links TRBV7-3 to TRBJ1-2; 7 positions agree with TRBD1. Germline loops: CDR1 SGHTA, CDR2 FQGTGA. The V and J ends lost 4 bases and 5 bases, in that order; junction bases with no gene match: 4. The CDR3 spans 13 residues. CDR3 sequence: CASSSGQAYGYTF. CDR3 in DNA: TGTGCCAGCAGCTCCGGACAGGCGTATGGCTACACCTTC.

V and J are TRBV7-3 and TRBJ2-7; 7 bases match TRBD2. The CDR3 is made up of 13 amino acids. Germline trimming cut 5 bases from V and 7 bases from J; bases unmatched to any gene: 8. The germline CDR1 and CDR2 sequences are SGHTA and FQGTGA. CDR3 in amino acids: CASSPQVGGEQYF. CDR3 DNA sequence: TGTGCCAGCAGCCCCCAGGTCGGGGGGGAGCAGTACTTC.

A remark on this clone: This sample includes further DNA sequences coding for the same CDR3. The chain combines TRBV7-2 with TRBJ1-5; 8 bases align to TRBD1. CDR1 is SGHTA, CDR2 FQGNSA, per germline. The V segment lost 2 bases and the J segment 4 bases; nucleotides outside the gene matches: 1. The CDR3 extends over 14 amino acids. CDR3 sequence (DNA): TGTGCCAGCAGCTTAACAGGGGGGAATCAGCCCCAGCATTTT. Its protein is CASSLTGGNQPQHF.

The J gene is TRBJ2-2, the V gene TRBV5-1; 8 nucleotides match TRBD1. The junction had 3 bases not matched to a gene; V was cut back by 3 bases and J by 2 bases. This CDR3 is built from 15 residues. Germline CDR1 is SGHRS and CDR2 is YFSETQ. This CDR3 reads CASSWGTGNTGELFF. CDR3 bases: TGCGCCAGCAGCTGGGGGACAGGCAACACCGGGGAGCTGTTTTTT. The whole variable domain, filled in from reference TRBV5-1 and TRBJ2-2, reads KAGVTQTPRYLIKTRGQQVTLSCSPISGHRSVSWYQQTPGQGLQFLFEYFSETQRNKGNFPGRFSGRQFSNSRSEMNVSTLELGDSALYLCASSWGTGNTGELFFGEGSRLTVL.

The chain employs TRBV11-2 and TRBJ1-4; no definite D call. CDR3 length: 15 amino acids. CDR1 SGHAT and CDR2 FQNNGV come from the germline V gene. The V end was cut by 0 bases, the J end by 4 bases, with 9 bases between. For the CDR3, the DNA is TGTGCCAGCAGCTTAGACCGCTGGGGTAATGAAAAACTGTTTTTT. Amino acid sequence: CASSLDRWGNEKLFF.

V is TRBV7-2 and J is TRBJ2-7, with D uncertain. With 5 bases removed from V and 6 bases from J, the gap between germline ends came to 11 bases. This CDR3 is 12 amino acids long. CDR1 is SGHTA, CDR2 FQGNSA, per germline. The DNA of the CDR3 is TGTGCCAGCAGCCCCCTTAGGCTCGAGCAGTACTTC. The encoded protein is CASSPLRLEQYF.